This T cell receptor beta chain emerged from a study of HIV-infected patients and healthy controls. This clonotype was seen ten or more times. Its antigen is currently unknown. General study findings and limits: HIV+ repertoires were severely depleted of MAIT alpha-chain CDR3s, unlike healthy controls. HLA types of the donors remained undetermined.

Alpha and beta constant-region primers primed reverse transcription of approximately 500 ng RNA. Alpha and beta chain libraries were made separately by chain-specific third strand synthesis with multiplexing indices. Each molecule carried a 12-nucleotide identifier made of two joined random hexamers added before amplification. Using its own MiXCR run on the 5' RACE reads, TCRdb lists one record per CDR3 protein. This table holds some 15,000 distinct CDR3 sequences, 9.4% found once. Germline-derived CDR1 and CDR2 are SGHNT and YENEEA. This CDR3 spans 14 amino acids. V was trimmed by 0 bases and J by 4 bases, leaving 8 bases between them. The repertoire came from unfractionated whole blood and reflected all unsorted peripheral T cells.

The rearrangement joins TRBV11-3 to TRBJ2-3; D may be TRBD2 (6 bases). This receptor was taken from an adult in good health. Sequencing was done on a sample of blood. CDR3 sequence (DNA): TGTGCCAGCAGCTTAGACGGGAGCGCAGATACGCAGTATTTT. This sequence encodes CASSLDGSADTQYF.